Here is one TCR beta chain with its context. Its antigen remains unidentified. No clone much larger than this one lies a single base away; base qualities are absent. The donors were included in the validation cohort of around 120 subjects, a group kept apart from the roughly 730-subject first cohort. This sample stems from a study of cytomegalovirus exposure and HLA in healthy donors (dated 2017 in TCRdb). About the investigation overall: A later analysis indicated that the 120 or so validation repertoires were generated on the platform also employed for the 720 or so repertoires of the first cohort. To predict cytomegalovirus infection status, the study combined high-throughput TCR immunosequencing, statistical association of individual TCRs with disease status, and machine learning. Along with the approximately 650-subject first cohort, a separate validation cohort of around 120 different subjects was used. The study aimed to test whether signatures of past pathogen exposure could be identified by cataloging public T cell receptors. Study-level results and caveats: A later analysis lacked HLA typing for the validation cohort, so it scored co-occurrence in that cohort across all 110 or so repertoires. Most TCR sequences were seen in very few donors, while some public TCRs were found in many individuals. In a later analysis, TCRs clustered in the first cohort were found to also tend to co-occur in the 120 or so validation repertoires, with approximately 95% of cluster scores above 0. Cytomegalovirus status was reported to be diagnosed by the classifier with high specificity and sensitivity in both the original and validation cohorts. The authors suggested that the approach could potentially be generalized to other disease states and immunological phenotypes. A total of fewer than 200 TCR beta chains were listed by the study as associated with cytomegalovirus. A few of the identified cytomegalovirus-associated TCR beta chains were confirmed in vitro to be specific for cytomegalovirus antigens.

Receptors were amplified or captured by the immunoSEQ multiplex PCR assay. In the authors' own workflow: A statistical classification framework was built to diagnose cytomegalovirus status from the catalog of TCR beta chain sequences. TCRdb took over this immuneACCESS table, retaining in-frame rearrangements with V and J assigned. Such tables are incomplete; in checked studies, under half of the missing clones stem from an unresolved V gene, and the remainder is unexplained. That table is the source of V, J and clone size, and D and trimming were worked out from the DNA. Recorded for this sample are tens of thousands of clones; approximately 95% of them occurred a single time. The top ten clonotypes cover approximately 5.5% of the sample. CDR3 length: 14 amino acids, cysteine to phenylalanine. Just CDR3 DNA is preserved here, 42 bases in frame from base 1. The germline ends are 11 bases apart after V is trimmed by 0 bases and J by 8 bases. As encoded in the germline V gene, CDR1 is KGHSY while CDR2 is FQNENV.

The sequence derives from a woman aged 18-29 years in good health and CMV-seronegative. The sequence is built from TRBV16 and TRBJ1-5; 5 matching bases give a weak D call of TRBD1. The material sequenced was PBMCs. In nucleotide form, the sequence is TGTGCCAGCAGCCAATCGATGGGGGAGGAGCCCCAGCATTTT. It specifies CASSQSMGEEPQHF. The CDR3, completed at both ends by the reference TRBV16 and TRBJ1-5 genes, gives the full variable domain GEEVAQTPKHLVRGEGQKAKLYCAPIKGHSYVFWYQQVLKNEFKFLISFQNENVFDETGMPKERFSAKCLPNSPCSLEIQATKLEDSAVYFCASSQSMGEEPQHFGDGTRLSIL.